The source of this TCR beta chain is a study of OX40 agonist ivuxolimab in advanced cancers. Repertoires were generated with immunoSEQ multiplex PCR, while TCRdb's copy carries only in-frame clones and drops some. This sample has around 90,000 clones, with 91% found just once. The CDR3 extends over 18 amino acids. V lost 1 base to trimming and J lost 0 bases; unmatched junction nucleotides: 11. Germline V gene sequence: CDR1 SQVTM, CDR2 ANQGSEA. This clone was seen just once. The source of this sequence is an adult with an advanced solid tumor such as melanoma, head and neck, liver or kidney cancer. This material consisted of CD4+ or CD8+ T cells sorted from blood, taken in a trial of the OX40 agonist ivuxolimab. The chain links TRBV29-1 to TRBJ1-2, with 10 bases that match TRBD1. The CDR3 coding sequence is TGCAGCGTTGAAGCACGATGGGACAGGGGTACTACTAACTATGGCTACACCTTC. It translates to CSVEARWDRGTTNYGYTF.